This is a list of T cell receptor beta chains from one sample in a study of shared clonotypes between healthy human individuals. Generated by immunoSEQ multiplex PCR, the TCRdb table keeps only in-frame clones and is missing some. The sample contains approximately 340,000 clones, around 70% of which appear only once. The material sequenced was memory CD4+ T cells sorted from blood. The receptors come from a man under 40 in good health. Each CDR3 is given with its conserved first and last residue. Each record gives: CDR3 length, V gene, J gene, clone size, D gene, CDR3 protein, CDR3 DNA. The D gene is left open where the match is weak. Clone size appears in some rows only: once, few, many, or a class for an expanded clone.

>16|TRBV5-1|TRBJ2-1|-|TRBD2
CASSLDGTSGGNEQFF
TGCGCCAGCAGCTTGGATGGGACTAGTGGGGGAAATGAGCAGTTCTTC
>16|TRBV5-5|TRBJ2-1|once|TRBD2
CASSFSSGLASHEQFF
TGTGCCAGCAGCTTTAGCTCGGGACTAGCTTCTCATGAGCAGTTCTTC
>16|TRBV4-2|TRBJ2-3|-|-
CASSQDGPYGTDTQYF
TGTGCCAGCAGCCAAGATGGGCCTTACGGCACAGATACGCAGTATTTT
>14|TRBV7-9|TRBJ2-7|-|TRBD2
CASTPQTSEYEQYF
TGTGCCAGCACCCCCCAGACTAGCGAGTACGAGCAGTACTTC
>14|TRBV10-3|TRBJ2-7|-|TRBD1
CAISESGQGYEQYF
TGTGCCATCAGCGAATCGGGACAGGGGTACGAGCAGTACTTC
>14|TRBV7-2|TRBJ1-2|few|-
CASSLDGGNSGYTF
TGTGCCAGCAGCTTAGACGGTGGGAATTCGGGCTACACCTTC
>16|TRBV7-2|TRBJ2-1|few|TRBD1
CASSNRDRALYFNWFF
TGTGCCAGCAGCAATCGGGACAGGGCACTATATTTTAATTGGTTCTTC
>16|TRBV27|TRBJ2-7|few|TRBD2
CASSPVPGLVSYEQYF
TGTGCCAGCAGTCCAGTTCCCGGACTAGTCTCCTACGAGCAGTACTTC
>13|TRBV5-6|TRBJ2-5|many|-
CASSQRLPQTQYF
TGTGCCAGCAGCCAGCGTTTACCCCAGACCCAGTACTTC
>14|TRBV5-6|TRBJ2-3|-|-
CASSLGGEMDTQYF
TGTGCCAGCAGCTTGGGTGGGGAGATGGATACGCAGTATTTT
>16|TRBV10-3|TRBJ2-1|once|TRBD2
CAITRTSGRAGDEQFF
TGTGCCATCACGCGGACTAGCGGGAGGGCCGGCGATGAGCAGTTCTTC
>11|TRBV27|TRBJ2-1|-|-
CASTDYNEQFF
TGTGCCAGCACAGACTACAATGAGCAGTTCTTC
>14|TRBV10-3|TRBJ2-1|-|TRBD2
CAISNGLAGGEQFF
TGTGCCATCAGCAATGGACTAGCGGGAGGTGAGCAGTTCTTC
>17|TRBV28|TRBJ2-1|-|TRBD2
CASSLLTGGSSYNEQFF
TGTGCCAGCAGTTTACTGACGGGCGGGAGTTCCTACAATGAGCAGTTCTTC
>14|TRBV10-3|TRBJ1-1|few|-
CAISEGRLNTEAFF
TGTGCCATCAGTGAGGGACGGTTGAACACTGAAGCTTTCTTT
>15|TRBV2|TRBJ2-3|few|-
CASRVGVLHTDTQYF
TGTGCCAGCAGGGTGGGAGTCTTGCACACAGATACGCAGTATTTT
>12|TRBV5-4|TRBJ2-1|-|-
CASSLRHNEQFF
TGTGCCAGCAGCTTGAGACACAATGAGCAGTTCTTC
>16|TRBV10-2|TRBJ2-1|-|TRBD2
CASSEFTSGRDNEQFF
TGCGCCAGCAGTGAGTTCACTAGCGGGAGGGACAATGAGCAGTTCTTC
>16|TRBV4-1|TRBJ2-6|-|-
CASSQGTSTGANVLTF
TGCGCCAGCAGCCAAGGAACGAGCACTGGGGCCAACGTCCTGACTTTC
>14|TRBV14|TRBJ2-7|-|-
CASSPNVGWDEQYF
TGTGCCAGCAGCCCCAATGTAGGTTGGGACGAGCAGTACTTC
>13|TRBV11-2|TRBJ2-7|few|-
CASSLFDHYEQYF
TGTGCCAGCAGCTTATTCGACCACTACGAGCAGTACTTC
>16|TRBV18|TRBJ2-1|many|TRBD1
CASSPTSGTGDNEQFF
TGTGCCAGCTCACCAACTTCCGGGACAGGGGACAATGAGCAGTTCTTC
>15|TRBV7-2|TRBJ2-1|once|-
CASSLFSGKQGEQFF
TGTGCCAGCAGCTTATTTAGCGGAAAGCAAGGGGAGCAGTTCTTC
>16|TRBV18|TRBJ2-7|-|TRBD1
CASSPHAGQGLYEQYF
TGTGCCAGCTCACCACATGCGGGACAGGGGTTGTACGAGCAGTACTTC
>15|TRBV2|TRBJ1-5|-|-
CASSETSFANQPQHF
TGTGCCAGCAGTGAAACTTCCTTCGCTAATCAGCCCCAGCATTTT
>15|TRBV5-1|TRBJ2-1|-|-
CASSLVGASYNEQFF
TGCGCCAGCAGCTTGGTGGGTGCGTCTTACAATGAGCAGTTCTTC
>17|TRBV4-1|TRBJ1-1|-|-
CASSQVRQGNRNTEAFF
TGCGCCAGCAGCCAGGTTAGGCAGGGCAATAGGAACACTGAAGCTTTCTTT